These 21 T cell receptor beta chains came from one sample sequenced in a study of T cells in localized non-small cell lung cancer. Libraries were prepared by immunoSEQ multiplex PCR; TCRdb keeps only in-frame clonotypes and omits some of them. The data show 30,000 to 45,000 clones, about 76% seen once. Sequenced material: peripheral blood mononuclear cells, taken before any cancer treatment. Every receptor here comes from a male donor aged 60 or older with stage II lung adenocarcinoma.

The rearrangement joins TRBV4-1 to TRBJ2-2; D call uncertain. The germline gives CDR1 MGHRA, CDR2 YSYEKL. V lost 6 bases and J 7 bases, leaving 15 bases between the germline ends. The CDR3 totals 14 residues. The chain's CDR3 is CASRRQELGGELFF. CDR3 nucleotide sequence: TGCGCCAGCAGACGCCAGGAGTTGGGCGGGGAGCTGTTTTTT.

The V call is TRBV10-3, the J call TRBJ2-1; D is uncertain. The V end lost 7 bases, the J end lost 0 bases, and 10 bases lay between the germline ends. Germline CDR1 and CDR2: ENHRY and SYGVKD. CDR3 length: 14 amino acids. CDR3 bases: TGTGCCATCAACAAAGGGCTCTCCTACAATGAGCAGTTCTTC. Translation: CAINKGLSYNEQFF.

V and J are TRBV12-5 and TRBJ2-1, with D unresolved. The CDR3 consists of 12 residues. V shed 0 bases and J shed 9 bases, with 6 bases lying between them. Germline-derived CDR1 and CDR2 are LGHNT and FRNRAP. This CDR3 reads CASGLVQPEQFF. CDR3 nucleotides: TGTGCTAGTGGTTTGGTCCAGCCTGAGCAGTTCTTC. Based on the CDR3 plus reference TRBV12-5 and TRBJ2-1, the full variable domain is DARVTQTPRHKVTEMGQEVTMRCQPILGHNTVFWYRQTMMQGLELLAYFRNRAPLDDSGMPKDRFSAEMPDATLATLKIQPSEPRDSAVYFCASGLVQPEQFFGPGTRLTVL.

The V call is TRBV19, the J call TRBJ2-7, with 8 positions matching TRBD1. The CDR3 has 13 residues. The germline gives CDR1 LNHDA, CDR2 SQIVND (reference sequence). Losses at the gene ends were 5 bases for V and 12 bases for J; bases not matched to a gene: 12. CDR3 in amino acids: CASSANRDRGMYF. The DNA for the CDR3 is TGTGCCAGTAGTGCAAACCGCGACAGGGGCATGTACTTC.

The rearrangement uses TRBV29-1 and TRBJ2-7; 10 bases map to TRBD1. Trimming cost V 6 bases and J 3 bases; bases outside gene matches: 2. Germline lookup yields CDR1 SQVTM and CDR2 ANQGSEA. This CDR3 spans 12 amino acids. Here the CDR3 reads CSVGQGDYEQYF. The CDR3, as DNA: TGCAGCGTCGGACAGGGGGACTACGAGCAGTACTTC.

The chain has TRBV15 and TRBJ2-7; 13 positions match TRBD2. With 4 bases clipped from V and 1 base from J, the junction kept 1 base outside the gene matches. The length of the CDR3 is 15 residues. Germline lookup yields CDR1 LNHNV and CDR2 YYDKDF (reference sequence). CDR3 DNA: TGTGCCACCAGCATGGGACTAGCGGGGTCCTACGAGCAGTACTTC. Translation gives CATSMGLAGSYEQYF.

The genes are TRBV5-6 and TRBJ2-2, with D perhaps matching TRBD2 (6 bases). The CDR3 totals 15 residues. Per germline, CDR1 SGHDT and CDR2 YYEEEE. V was clipped by 0 bases and J by 4 bases, with 10 bases between them. For the CDR3, the DNA is TGTGCCAGCAGCTTGGTTGGGGGGATCACCGGGGAGCTGTTTTTT. This codes for CASSLVGGITGELFF.

The chain employs TRBV9 and TRBJ2-1; TRBD2 aligns across 8 bases. Per germline, CDR1 SGDLS and CDR2 YYNGEE. The CDR3 extends over 16 amino acids. V shed 5 bases and J 2 bases; nucleotides not matched to a gene: 9. The DNA for the CDR3 is TGTGCCAGCAGGGCGGGACGGGAGGGTCCCTACAATGAGCAGTTCTTC. It yields the protein CASRAGREGPYNEQFF.

This sequence joins TRBV9 and TRBJ2-1; D not certain. V lost 2 bases to trimming and J lost 7 bases, with 13 bases between them. The length of the CDR3 is 14 residues. Per the germline V gene, CDR1 is SGDLS and CDR2 is YYNGEE. The DNA of the CDR3 is TGTGCCAGCAGCGTCGAGACCATCTGGAATGAGCAGTTCTTC. Its protein is CASSVETIWNEQFF.

This clone was seen a few times. The chain couples TRBV19 to TRBJ1-6, with TRBD1 matching over 7 bases. In germline, CDR1 is LNHDA, CDR2 SQIVND (reference sequence). The V segment lost 7 bases and the J segment 8 bases; nucleotides outside the gene matches: 5. CDR3 length: 13 residues. CDR3 sequence: CASTPTGDSPLHF. The DNA of the CDR3 is TGTGCCAGTACCCCTACAGGGGATTCACCCCTCCACTTT. Combining the CDR3 with reference TRBV19 and TRBJ1-6 gives the whole variable domain DGGITQSPKYLFRKEGQNVTLSCEQNLNHDAMYWYRQDPGQGLRLIYYSQIVNDFQKGDIAEGYSVSREKKESFPLTVTSAQKNPTAFYLCASTPTGDSPLHFGNGTRLTVT.

J is TRBJ2-7 and V is TRBV7-8; 10 positions agree with TRBD1. Trimming cost V 3 bases and J 7 bases; bases outside gene matches: 9. Germline-derived CDR1 and CDR2 are SGHVS and FQNEAQ. CDR3 size: 15 residues. CDR3 sequence (DNA): TGTGCCAGCAGCTTGCCGGGACAGGGGAGTGAGGAGCAGTACTTC. As protein: CASSLPGQGSEEQYF. The whole variable domain, remainder taken from reference TRBV7-8 and TRBJ2-7, is GAGVSQSPRYKVAKRGQDVALRCDPISGHVSLFWYQQALGQGPEFLTYFQNEAQLDKSGLPSDRFFAERPEGSVSTLKIQRTQQEDSAVYLCASSLPGQGSEEQYFGPGTRLTVT.

The rearrangement uses TRBV7-8 and TRBJ1-2; 10 bases fit TRBD1. CDR3 length: 13 amino acids. From germline, CDR1 is SGHVS and CDR2 FQNEAQ. V shed 3 bases, J shed 8 bases, and the junction held 3 bases outside the gene matches. CDR3 sequence: CASSLDRGKGYTF. The DNA of the CDR3 is TGTGCCAGCAGCTTGGACAGGGGGAAAGGCTACACCTTC.

The V gene is TRBV2, the J gene TRBJ1-3; 10 nucleotides agree with TRBD1. The germline gives CDR1 SNHLY, CDR2 FYNNEI. CDR3 length: 15 residues. Trimming took 8 bases from V and 0 from J; bases not matched to a gene: 4. The chain's CDR3 is CASRQGANSGNTIYF. In DNA, the CDR3 is TGTGCCAGCCGACAGGGGGCGAACTCTGGAAACACCATATATTTT.

The CDR3 DNA sequence: TGCGCCAGCAGCTTGGCTCGTCCACTGGCAGAGACCCAGTACTTC. It encodes CASSLARPLAETQYF. The V and J genes are TRBV5-1 and TRBJ2-5; no clear D. The V gene's germline CDR1 is SGHRS and CDR2 YFSETQ. Trimming removed 0 bases from V and 4 bases from J, with 13 bases in between. CDR3 size: 15 residues.

This chain uses TRBV14 with TRBJ1-4; D remains ambiguous. The germline V gene encodes CDR1 SGHDN and CDR2 FVKESK. V lost 0 bases to trimming and J lost 4 bases, with 9 bases between them. This CDR3 is 15 amino acids long. The CDR3 nucleotides are TGTGCCAGCAGCCAAGAGGGATACCTTAATGAAAAACTGTTTTTT. The encoded protein is CASSQEGYLNEKLFF. Based on the CDR3 plus reference TRBV14 and TRBJ1-4, the full variable domain is EAGVTQFPSHSVIEKGQTVTLRCDPISGHDNLYWYRRVMGKEIKFLLHFVKESKQDESGMPNNRFLAERTGGTYSTLKVQPAELEDSGVYFCASSQEGYLNEKLFFGSGTQLSVL.

The chain joins TRBV6-4 to TRBJ2-4; D remains ambiguous. The CDR3 is 14 amino acids. Trimming stripped 4 bases from V and 11 bases from J, with 18 bases between. Germline CDR1 reads MRHNA; CDR2 reads SNTAGT. The chain's CDR3 is CASSATGDAPFQYF. CDR3 bases: TGTGCCAGCAGTGCCACGGGTGACGCTCCGTTTCAGTACTTC.

This clone was found once. V and J are TRBV5-6 and TRBJ2-3; TRBD2 aligns across 11 bases. The V gene's germline CDR1 is SGHDT and CDR2 YYEEEE. The CDR3 sequence is 14 residues long. V was pared by 1 base and J by 6 bases, with 1 base of the junction left unmatched. CDR3 amino acids: CASSLTSGSDTQYF. In nucleotides, the CDR3 is TGTGCCAGCAGCTTGACTAGCGGGAGTGATACGCAGTATTTT. Supplemented by reference TRBV5-6 and TRBJ2-3, the full variable domain reads DAGVTQSPTHLIKTRGQQVTLRCSPKSGHDTVSWYQQALGQGPQFIFQYYEEEERQRGNFPDRFSGHQFPNYSSELNVNALLLGDSALYLCASSLTSGSDTQYFGPGTRLTVL.

The chain recombines TRBV7-2 with TRBJ1-5, with 9 bases aligning to TRBD1. Germline V CDR1 and CDR2: SGHTA, FQGNSA. J gave up 2 bases and V 5 bases, and 4 bases lay outside the gene matches. The CDR3 is made up of 15 amino acids. The CDR3 reads CASSPGQGGNQPQHF. The CDR3 DNA reads as TGTGCCAGCAGCCCGGGACAGGGAGGCAATCAGCCCCAGCATTTT. Looking up the rest from reference TRBV7-2 and TRBJ1-5 gives the full variable domain: GAGVSQSPSNKVTEKGKDVELRCDPISGHTALYWYRQSLGQGLEFLIYFQGNSAPDKSGLPSDRFSAERTGGSVSTLTIQRTQQEDSAVYLCASSPGQGGNQPQHFGDGTRLSIL.

Judged by abundance, this clone is medium-sized. The chain has TRBV18 and TRBJ1-4, with TRBD1 identical over 9 bases. The V gene's germline CDR1 is KGHSH and CDR2 LQKENI. The CDR3 is made up of 15 amino acids. The V gene end was trimmed by 3 bases and the J gene end by 5 bases; junction bases not matched to a gene: 4. CDR3 in DNA: TGTGCCAGCTCACCCCAGACAGGGGGGAATGAAAAACTGTTTTTT. Its protein product is CASSPQTGGNEKLFF.

The chain employs TRBV19 and TRBJ1-2, with 8 bases lining up with TRBD1. The CDR3 contains 14 residues. The J segment lost 11 bases and the V segment lost 5 bases, leaving 13 bases of the junction unmatched. Germline V CDR1 and CDR2: LNHDA, SQIVND (reference sequence). In DNA form, the CDR3 reads TGTGCCAGTAGTCCCCAAGTGGACAGGGTGGAATACACCTTC. This translates into CASSPQVDRVEYTF. Variable domain in full (rest from reference TRBV19 and TRBJ1-2): DGGITQSPKYLFRKEGQNVTLSCEQNLNHDAMYWYRQDPGQGLRLIYYSQIVNDFQKGDIAEGYSVSREKKESFPLTVTSAQKNPTAFYLCASSPQVDRVEYTFGSGTRLTVV.

This sequence joins TRBV2 and TRBJ2-1; possible D gene TRBD2, 5 bases. The CDR3 covers 14 residues. Trimming took 1 base from V and 7 from J, leaving 11 bases between them. CDR1 is SNHLY and CDR2 is FYNNEI in the germline V gene. The CDR3, as DNA: TGTGCCAGCAGTGAAGTGTTTCGAGGGAATGAGCAGTTCTTC. Translated: CASSEVFRGNEQFF.